This TCR beta chain came from a study of T cell responses to AZD1222 COVID-19 vaccine. Study-level points and caveats: The study sampled repertoires only after the peak T cell response. Only a handful of AZD1222 recipients, more than five in all, had baseline seropositivity. Females outnumbered males among donors, who were mostly white British; clonal diversity was possibly underestimated.

Researchers grouped second doses given at about 4 or about 12 weeks into one pool. Profiling relied on immunoSEQ multiplex PCR, and the TCRdb table lists in-frame clones only, not all of them. The table has more than 120,000 clones, 90% seen once; the top ten hold 1.5% to 2%. Of note for this clone: Antigen: not known.

Material: peripheral blood, obtained 28 days after the second AZD1222 dose. The receptor comes from an adult who received the AZD1222 COVID-19 vaccine.

CDR3 nucleotides: TGCAGCACGGGACAGGGGAACACTGAAGCTTTCTTT. Translation gives CSTGQGNTEAFF. The chain couples TRBV29-1 to TRBJ1-1, with 9 positions matching TRBD1. The CDR3 runs to 12 residues. Germline V gene sequence: CDR1 SQVTM, CDR2 ANQGSEA. V was clipped by 8 bases and J by 1 base; unmatched bases: 2.